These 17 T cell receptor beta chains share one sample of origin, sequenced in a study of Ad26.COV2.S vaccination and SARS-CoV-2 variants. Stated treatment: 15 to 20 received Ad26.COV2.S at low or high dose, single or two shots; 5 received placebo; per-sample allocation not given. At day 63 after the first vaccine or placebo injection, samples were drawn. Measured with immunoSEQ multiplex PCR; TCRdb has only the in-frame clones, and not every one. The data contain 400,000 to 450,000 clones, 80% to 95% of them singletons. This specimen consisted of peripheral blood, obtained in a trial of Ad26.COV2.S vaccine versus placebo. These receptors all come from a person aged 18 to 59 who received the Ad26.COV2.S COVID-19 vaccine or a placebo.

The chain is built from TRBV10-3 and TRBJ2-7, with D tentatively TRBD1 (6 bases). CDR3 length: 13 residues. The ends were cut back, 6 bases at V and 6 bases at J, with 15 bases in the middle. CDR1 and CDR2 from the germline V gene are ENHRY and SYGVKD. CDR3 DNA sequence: TGTGCCATCAGGTTCCGGGACATGGCCGAGCAGTACTTC. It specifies CAIRFRDMAEQYF.

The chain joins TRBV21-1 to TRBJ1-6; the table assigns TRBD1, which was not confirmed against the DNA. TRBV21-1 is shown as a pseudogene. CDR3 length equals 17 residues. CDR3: CASSTQCRGQVNSPLHF. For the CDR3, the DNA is TGTGCCAGCAGCACCCAATGTCGGGGACAGGTTAATTCACCCCTCCACTTT.

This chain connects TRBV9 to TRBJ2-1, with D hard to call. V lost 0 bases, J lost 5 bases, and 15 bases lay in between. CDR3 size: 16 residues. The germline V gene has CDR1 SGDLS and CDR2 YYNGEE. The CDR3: CASSVAGGLVNNEQFF. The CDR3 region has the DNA TGTGCCAGCAGCGTAGCGGGCGGTCTAGTTAACAATGAGCAGTTCTTC. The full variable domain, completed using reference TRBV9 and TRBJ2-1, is DSGVTQTPKHLITATGQRVTLRCSPRSGDLSVYWYQQSLDQGLQFLIQYYNGEERAKGNILERFSAQQFPDLHSELNLSSLELGDSALYFCASSVAGGLVNNEQFFGPGTRLTVL.

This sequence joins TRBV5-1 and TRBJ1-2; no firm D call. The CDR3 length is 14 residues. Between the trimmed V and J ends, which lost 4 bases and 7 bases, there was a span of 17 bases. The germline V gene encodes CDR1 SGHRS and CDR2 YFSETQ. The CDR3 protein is CASSSQVLGGGYTF. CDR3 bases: TGCGCCAGCAGCAGTCAGGTGCTCGGAGGTGGCTACACCTTC.

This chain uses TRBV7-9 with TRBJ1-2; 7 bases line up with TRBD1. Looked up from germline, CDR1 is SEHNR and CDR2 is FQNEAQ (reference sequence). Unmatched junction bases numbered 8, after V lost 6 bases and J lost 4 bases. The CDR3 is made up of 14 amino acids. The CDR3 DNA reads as TGTGCCAGCAGTTTGACAGGGAAGGGCTATGGCTACACCTTC. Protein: CASSLTGKGYGYTF.

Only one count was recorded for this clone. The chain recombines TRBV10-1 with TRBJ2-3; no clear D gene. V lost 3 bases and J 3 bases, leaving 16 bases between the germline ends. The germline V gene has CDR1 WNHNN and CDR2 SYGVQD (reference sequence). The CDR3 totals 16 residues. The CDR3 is CASSESTASGTDTQYF. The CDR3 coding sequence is TGCGCCAGCAGTGAAAGTACGGCTAGTGGAACAGATACGCAGTATTTT.

The CDR3 loop reads CASSGGTGWTEAFF. As DNA, the CDR3 is TGTGCCAGCAGTGGGGGGACAGGGTGGACTGAAGCTTTCTTT. The chain has TRBV2 and TRBJ1-1; 9 positions agree with TRBD1. Germline CDR1 SNHLY, CDR2 FYNNEI. J lost 5 bases, V lost 4 bases, and 5 bases had no gene match. This CDR3 comprises 14 residues.

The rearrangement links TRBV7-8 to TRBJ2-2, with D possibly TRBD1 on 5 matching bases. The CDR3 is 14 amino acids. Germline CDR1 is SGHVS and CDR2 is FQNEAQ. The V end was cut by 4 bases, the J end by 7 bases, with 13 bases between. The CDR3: CASSSRVEVGELFF. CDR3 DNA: TGTGCCAGCAGCTCCAGGGTAGAGGTCGGGGAGCTGTTTTTT.

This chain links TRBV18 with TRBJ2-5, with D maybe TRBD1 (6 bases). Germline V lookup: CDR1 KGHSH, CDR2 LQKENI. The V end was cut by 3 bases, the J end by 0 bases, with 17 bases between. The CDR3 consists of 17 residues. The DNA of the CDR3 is TGTGCCAGCTCACCGTCGGAGATCACAGGGTACCAAGAGACCCAGTACTTC. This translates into CASSPSEITGYQETQYF.

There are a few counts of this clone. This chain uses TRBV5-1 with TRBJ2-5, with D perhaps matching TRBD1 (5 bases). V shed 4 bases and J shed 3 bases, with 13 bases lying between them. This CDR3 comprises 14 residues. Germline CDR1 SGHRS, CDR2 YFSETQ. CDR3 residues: CASSRQGQEETQYF. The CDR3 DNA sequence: TGCGCCAGCAGCCGGCAGGGCCAGGAAGAGACCCAGTACTTC.

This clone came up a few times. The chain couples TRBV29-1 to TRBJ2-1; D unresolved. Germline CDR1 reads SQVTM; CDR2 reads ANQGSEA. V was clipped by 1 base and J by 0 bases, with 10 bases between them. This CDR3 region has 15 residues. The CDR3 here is CSVEARRSSYNEQFF. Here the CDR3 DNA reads TGCAGCGTTGAAGCTCGCAGGAGCTCCTACAATGAGCAGTTCTTC.

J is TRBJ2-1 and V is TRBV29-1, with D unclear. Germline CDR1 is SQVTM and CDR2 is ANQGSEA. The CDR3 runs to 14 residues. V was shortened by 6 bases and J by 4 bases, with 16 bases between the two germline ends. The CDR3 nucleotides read TGCAGCGTCTGGGCCCAGAAAGTATACAATGAGCAGTTCTTC. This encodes CSVWAQKVYNEQFF.

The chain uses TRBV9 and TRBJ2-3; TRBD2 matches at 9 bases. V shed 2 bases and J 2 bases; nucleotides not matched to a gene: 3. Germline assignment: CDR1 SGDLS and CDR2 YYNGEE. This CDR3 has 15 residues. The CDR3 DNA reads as TGTGCCAGCAGCGTTAGACTAGCGGACACAGATACGCAGTATTTT. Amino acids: CASSVRLADTDTQYF.

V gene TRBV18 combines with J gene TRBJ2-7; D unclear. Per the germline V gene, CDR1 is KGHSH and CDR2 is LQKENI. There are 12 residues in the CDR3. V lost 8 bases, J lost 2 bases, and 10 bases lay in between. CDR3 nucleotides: TGTGCCAGCGGATTAGGGCCCTACGAGCAGTACTTC. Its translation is CASGLGPYEQYF.

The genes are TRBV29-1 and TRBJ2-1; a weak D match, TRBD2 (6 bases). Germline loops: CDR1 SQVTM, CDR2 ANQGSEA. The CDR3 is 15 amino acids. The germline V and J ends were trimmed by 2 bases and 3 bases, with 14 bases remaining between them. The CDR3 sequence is CSVELARILYNEQFF. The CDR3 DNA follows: TGCAGCGTTGAACTAGCGAGAATACTCTACAATGAGCAGTTCTTC.

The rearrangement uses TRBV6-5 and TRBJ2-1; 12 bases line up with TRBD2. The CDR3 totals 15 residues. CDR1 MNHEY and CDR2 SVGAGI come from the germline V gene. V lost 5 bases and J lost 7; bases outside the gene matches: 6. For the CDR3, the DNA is TGTGCCAGCAGTAAACTAGCGGGAGGTGGAAATGAGCAGTTCTTC. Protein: CASSKLAGGGNEQFF.

The CDR3 nucleotides read TGTGCCAGTAGTATACTTTTGGGACAGGTGAACTACAATGAGCAGTTCTTC. This translates into CASSILLGQVNYNEQFF. The genes are TRBV19 and TRBJ2-1, with TRBD1 identical over 8 bases. V trimming: 2 bases; J trimming: 3 bases; junction bases outside the gene matches: 9. The germline V gene encodes CDR1 LNHDA and CDR2 SQIVND (reference sequence). The CDR3 consists of 17 residues. Full variable domain (missing parts from reference TRBV19 and TRBJ2-1): DGGITQSPKYLFRKEGQNVTLSCEQNLNHDAMYWYRQDPGQGLRLIYYSQIVNDFQKGDIAEGYSVSREKKESFPLTVTSAQKNPTAFYLCASSILLGQVNYNEQFFGPGTRLTVL.